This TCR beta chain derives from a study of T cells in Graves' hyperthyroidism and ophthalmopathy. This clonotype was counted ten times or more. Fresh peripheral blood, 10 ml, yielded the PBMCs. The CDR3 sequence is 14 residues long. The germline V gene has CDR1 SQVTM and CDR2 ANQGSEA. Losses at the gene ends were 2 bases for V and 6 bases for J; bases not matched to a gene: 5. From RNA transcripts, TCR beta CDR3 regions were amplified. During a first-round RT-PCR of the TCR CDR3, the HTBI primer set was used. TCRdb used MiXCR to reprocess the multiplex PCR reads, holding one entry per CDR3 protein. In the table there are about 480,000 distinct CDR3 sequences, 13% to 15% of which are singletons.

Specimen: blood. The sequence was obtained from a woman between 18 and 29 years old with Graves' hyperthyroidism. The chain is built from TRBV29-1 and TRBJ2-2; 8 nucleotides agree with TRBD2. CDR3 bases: TGCAGCGTTGAAAGAGCGGGAGTATCCGGGGAGCTGTTTTTT. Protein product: CSVERAGVSGELFF.